One sample yielded the 24 T cell receptor beta chains listed below, sequenced in a study of blood T cell repertoires in COVID-19. Sequencing was performed with immunoSEQ multiplex PCR; in TCRdb, only in-frame clones are kept and a portion is missing. The sample comprises 80,000 to 90,000 clones, roughly four fifths of which are singletons, and approximately 1.2% rests with the top ten. The source material was peripheral blood. These receptors were taken from a woman of 80 years or more with acute or convalescent COVID-19.

Comment on this clone: The junction shows a germline mismatch at one end, possibly a read error. The CDR3 sequence: CASSLNSLNGQFF. The DNA of the CDR3 is TGTGCCAGCAGCTTAAACTCCCTCAATGGGCAGTTCTTC. The chain links TRBV11-3 to TRBJ2-1; D unclear. Germline V gene lookup returns CDR1 SGHNT and CDR2 YENEEA. This CDR3 has 13 amino acids.

CDR3 DNA sequence: TGTGCCAGCAGCCAGACGACAGGGGTCTACGAGCAGTACTTC. It translates to CASSQTTGVYEQYF. The genes are TRBV3-1 (or the pseudogene TRBV3-2) and TRBJ2-7, with TRBD1 matching 8 bases. The CDR3 sequence is 14 residues long. Germline V gene data show CDR1 as LGHDT and CDR2 as YNNKEL (reference sequence). J lost 3 bases, V lost 3 bases, and 4 bases had no gene match.

The genes are TRBV2 and TRBJ2-1; TRBD1 matches at 8 bases. CDR1 and CDR2 from the germline V gene are SNHLY and FYNNEI. This CDR3 is 15 amino acids long. V lost 10 bases to trimming and J lost 0 bases; unmatched junction nucleotides: 8. The CDR3 coding sequence is TGTGCCAACTACAGGGGGACAAGCTCCTACAATGAGCAGTTCTTC. This translates into CANYRGTSSYNEQFF.

The rearrangement joins TRBV10-3 to TRBJ2-1; the match to TRBD2 covers 12 bases. The V and J ends lost 5 bases and 7 bases, in that order; junction bases with no gene match: 6. This CDR3 is built from 15 residues. Germline CDR1 ENHRY, CDR2 SYGVKD. In nucleotides, the CDR3 is TGTGCCATCAGTAAAGAAACTAGCGGGGGGAATGAGCAGTTCTTC. Encoded protein: CAISKETSGGNEQFF.

This rearrangement joins TRBV5-5 to TRBJ1-1, with 7 bases matching TRBD1. CDR3 size: 14 residues. With V trimmed by 6 bases and J by 0 bases, 5 bases remained unmatched. Germline V gene data show CDR1 as SGHKS and CDR2 as YYEKEE (reference sequence). DNA for the CDR3: TGTGCCAGCACCCTGGGACAGCTGAACACTGAAGCTTTCTTT. Amino acid sequence: CASTLGQLNTEAFF.

The rearrangement links TRBV6-5 to TRBJ1-4, with D possibly TRBD1 on 5 matching bases. V lost 5 bases to trimming and J lost 7 bases, with 14 bases between them. Germline V gives CDR1 MNHEY, CDR2 SVGAGI. The CDR3 spans 14 residues. The DNA of the CDR3 is TGTGCCAGCAGTAACGGCCAGGGAGGTGAAAAACTGTTTTTT. This sequence encodes CASSNGQGGEKLFF.

This clone has a handful of counts. The V call is TRBV18, the J call TRBJ2-1; 8 nucleotides match TRBD1. Trimming took 2 bases from V and 5 from J; bases not matched to a gene: 2. This CDR3 region has 14 residues. Germline V gene sequence: CDR1 KGHSH, CDR2 LQKENI. The chain's CDR3 is CASSPGQGNNEQFF. As DNA, the CDR3 is TGTGCCAGCTCACCAGGACAGGGTAACAATGAGCAGTTCTTC.

The V and J genes are TRBV10-2 and TRBJ2-1, with TRBD2 matching over 10 bases. V lost 8 bases to trimming and J lost 6 bases; unmatched junction nucleotides: 10. Germline CDR1 is WSHSY and CDR2 is SAAADI. The length of the CDR3 is 15 residues. The CDR3 spells CASFTLAGRFNEQFF. The DNA of the CDR3 is TGCGCCAGCTTCACACTAGCGGGGAGATTCAATGAGCAGTTCTTC.

V gene TRBV28 combines with J gene TRBJ2-3; the match to TRBD1 covers 8 bases. The CDR3 contains 16 residues. Germline trimming cut 9 bases from V and 1 base from J; bases unmatched to any gene: 12. In germline, CDR1 is MDHEN, CDR2 SYDVKM. The CDR3: CASITGGGSRTDTQYF. The CDR3 DNA is TGTGCCAGTATAACAGGGGGAGGATCTCGCACAGATACGCAGTATTTT.

The chain has TRBV2 and TRBJ2-1; TRBD2 matches 9 bases. CDR1 and CDR2 (germline): SNHLY, FYNNEI. V shed 8 bases, J shed 0 bases, and the junction held 2 bases outside the gene matches. The CDR3 covers 14 residues. The DNA of the CDR3 is TGTGCCAGCCGTAGCGGGAGCTCCTACAATGAGCAGTTCTTC. Its protein product is CASRSGSSYNEQFF. The full variable domain, with the rest looked up from reference TRBV2 and TRBJ2-1, is EPEVTQTPSHQVTQMGQEVILRCVPISNHLYFYWYRQILGQKVEFLVSFYNNEISEKSEIFDDQFSVERPDGSNFTLKIRSTKLEDSAMYFCASRSGSSYNEQFFGPGTRLTVL.

V and J are TRBV19 and TRBJ2-2; 9 nucleotides agree with TRBD2. In germline, CDR1 is LNHDA, CDR2 SQIVND (reference sequence). The CDR3 totals 15 residues. V trimming: 7 bases; J trimming: 6 bases; junction bases outside the gene matches: 9. The CDR3 bases are TGTGCCAGTACCCCTCGCGGGAGGGTGCCCGGGGAGCTGTTTTTT. This gives the protein CASTPRGRVPGELFF.

The CDR3 spells CASSPDRVSPLHF. CDR3 sequence (DNA): TGTGCCAGCTCACCGGACAGGGTTTCACCCCTCCACTTT. This chain uses TRBV18 with TRBJ1-6; 8 bases agree with TRBD1. Trimming cost V 3 bases and J 9 bases; bases outside gene matches: 1. The CDR3 is 13 amino acids. The germline gives CDR1 KGHSH, CDR2 LQKENI.

The V and J genes are TRBV3-1 (or the pseudogene TRBV3-2) and TRBJ1-6; D is unclear. The germline gives CDR1 LGHDT, CDR2 YNNKEL (reference sequence). Trimming took 8 bases from V and 4 from J, leaving 15 bases between them. This CDR3 spans 15 amino acids. Here the CDR3 DNA reads TGTGCCAGCCGAATGGGCCAAGGATATAATTCACCCCTCCACTTT. Its translation is CASRMGQGYNSPLHF.

The chain joins TRBV5-1 to TRBJ1-1; 8 bases align to TRBD1. The ends lost 2 bases at V and 0 bases at J; junction bases unmatched: 6. The germline CDR1 and CDR2 sequences are SGHRS and YFSETQ. The CDR3 runs to 16 residues. CDR3 DNA sequence: TGCGCCAGCAGCTTTTCGACAGGGGCCTTGAACACTGAAGCTTTCTTT. Translating it yields CASSFSTGALNTEAFF.

The rearrangement uses TRBV5-4 and TRBJ2-7; 8 bases line up with TRBD1. J lost 2 bases, V lost 4 bases, and 11 bases had no gene match. In germline, CDR1 is SGHNT, CDR2 YYREEE (reference sequence). The CDR3 loop spans 16 amino acids. The CDR3 bases are TGTGCCAGCAGCCCCATGGGCGGGACAGGCGCCTACGAGCAGTACTTC. Translation: CASSPMGGTGAYEQYF.

The chain is built from TRBV4-1 and TRBJ2-7, with 7 bases fitting TRBD2. This CDR3 region has 15 residues. CDR1 is MGHRA and CDR2 is YSYEKL in the germline V gene. Losses at the gene ends were 4 bases for V and 0 bases for J; bases not matched to a gene: 6. CDR3 loop: CASSPRDYLSYEQYF. CDR3 in DNA: TGCGCCAGCAGCCCCCGGGACTACCTCTCCTACGAGCAGTACTTC.

In its sample, this clone was seen a few times. The V and J genes are TRBV7-8 and TRBJ1-5; possibly TRBD1 for D (5 bases). CDR1 is SGHVS, CDR2 FQNEAQ, per germline. Trimming removed 5 bases from V and 0 bases from J, with 20 bases in between. The CDR3 totals 18 residues. The CDR3 loop reads CASSKSVVLGGSNQPQHF. CDR3 DNA: TGTGCCAGCAGCAAATCGGTGGTCCTGGGGGGTAGCAATCAGCCCCAGCATTTT.

The chain recombines TRBV18 with TRBJ2-1; weak D call: TRBD2 (6 bases). This CDR3 is built from 19 residues. CDR1 and CDR2 from the germline V gene are KGHSH and LQKENI. The V and J ends lost 1 base and 2 bases respectively, with 21 bases between them. Written as DNA, the CDR3 is TGTGCCAGCTCACCACTGCAGAGCGGGCATACCTTTGCCTACAATGAGCAGTTCTTC. Protein: CASSPLQSGHTFAYNEQFF. The whole variable domain, remainder taken from reference TRBV18 and TRBJ2-1, is NAGVMQNPRHLVRRRGQEARLRCSPMKGHSHVYWYRQLPEEGLKFMVYLQKENIIDESGMPKERFSAEFPKEGPSILRIQQVVRGDSAAYFCASSPLQSGHTFAYNEQFFGPGTRLTVL.

J is TRBJ1-1 and V is TRBV11-1; D may be TRBD1 (5 bases). Deletions cut 5 bases from V and 4 bases from J, with 14 bases between. The CDR3 loop spans 14 amino acids. Germline V gene sequence: CDR1 SGHAT, CDR2 FQDESV (reference sequence). The CDR3 DNA reads as TGTGCCAGCAGCACAAGACAGCTAGGCACTGAAGCTTTCTTT. It yields the protein CASSTRQLGTEAFF.

The V gene is TRBV9, the J gene TRBJ2-5; 7 bases are a match to TRBD2. This CDR3 spans 16 amino acids. Germline CDR1 SGDLS, CDR2 YYNGEE. The V segment lost 4 bases and the J segment 2 bases; nucleotides outside the gene matches: 11. CDR3 protein: CASSPRLTAGQETQYF. CDR3 bases: TGTGCCAGCAGCCCCCGACTTACAGCGGGGCAAGAGACCCAGTACTTC.

This sequence joins TRBV5-4 and TRBJ1-5; no clear D. CDR3 size: 15 residues. Germline V lookup: CDR1 SGHNT, CDR2 YYREEE (reference sequence). V lost 4 bases and J 2 bases, leaving 13 bases between the germline ends. The CDR3 reads CASSAGPGGNQPQHF. CDR3 in DNA: TGTGCCAGCAGCGCAGGCCCCGGGGGCAATCAGCCCCAGCATTTT.

The J gene is TRBJ1-6, the V gene TRBV14; TRBD1 is a possible D gene (5 bases). Germline V gene lookup returns CDR1 SGHDN and CDR2 FVKESK. CDR3 length: 14 residues. Trimming cost V 0 bases and J 6 bases, with 6 bases left between them. For the CDR3, the DNA is TGTGCCAGCAGCCAAGAGACAGCTAATTCACCCCTCCACTTT. This translates into CASSQETANSPLHF. The full variable domain, in which reference TRBV14 and TRBJ1-6 provide the parts outside the CDR3, is EAGVTQFPSHSVIEKGQTVTLRCDPISGHDNLYWYRRVMGKEIKFLLHFVKESKQDESGMPNNRFLAERTGGTYSTLKVQPAELEDSGVYFCASSQETANSPLHFGNGTRLTVT.

The chain combines TRBV4-1 with TRBJ1-1; 8 nucleotides line up with TRBD1. CDR1 is MGHRA and CDR2 is YSYEKL in the germline V gene. The CDR3 sequence is 16 residues long. The ends lost 0 bases at V and 5 bases at J; junction bases unmatched: 8. The CDR3 nucleotides read TGCGCCAGCAGCCAAGATAACGGACAGGGTTTGACTGAAGCTTTCTTT. Protein: CASSQDNGQGLTEAFF.

This sequence joins TRBV5-6 and TRBJ1-5, with 7 bases that match TRBD1. Germline V gene sequence: CDR1 SGHDT, CDR2 YYEEEE. With 0 bases clipped from V and 6 bases from J, the junction kept 9 bases outside the gene matches. The CDR3 has 16 residues. The CDR3 is CASSLGTGDGRQPQHF. CDR3 DNA sequence: TGTGCCAGCAGCTTGGGAACAGGGGACGGGCGTCAGCCCCAGCATTTT. Full variable domain (remainder filled in from reference TRBV5-6 and TRBJ1-5): DAGVTQSPTHLIKTRGQQVTLRCSPKSGHDTVSWYQQALGQGPQFIFQYYEEEERQRGNFPDRFSGHQFPNYSSELNVNALLLGDSALYLCASSLGTGDGRQPQHFGDGTRLSIL.